This T cell receptor beta chain originates from a study of blood T cell repertoires in COVID-19. Whole-study context: COVID-19 samples from acute and convalescent phases originated in the United States, Italy and Spain.

The junction had 9 bases not matched to a gene; V was cut back by 4 bases and J by 0 bases. Per the germline V gene, CDR1 is MGHRA and CDR2 is YSYEKL. The CDR3 covers 17 residues. In the authors' workflow: It was from reference gene primer amplification that nucleated cell counts were estimated. Repertoires were generated with immunoSEQ multiplex PCR, while TCRdb's copy carries only in-frame clones and drops some. That table supplies the V and J calls and clone size; D and trimming were determined from the DNA. This table has about 160,000 clones, about 81% appearing once. The TCR was taken from a human donor in a cohort sampled during active COVID-19. The chain recombines TRBV4-1 with TRBJ2-1; 7 bases are a match to TRBD2. The sequenced sample was peripheral blood. DNA of the CDR3: TGCGCCAGCAGCCCTCTTCTAAGCGGGACCTCCTACAATGAGCAGTTCTTC. Translation: CASSPLLSGTSYNEQFF.